One and the same sample provided the 31 T cell receptor beta chains below, sequenced in a study of blood T cell repertoires in COVID-19. The method was immunoSEQ multiplex PCR; TCRdb's version includes in-frame clones alone and lacks a portion of them. The data contain about 34,000 clones, roughly 80% of them singletons. The sequencing input was peripheral blood. Receptors were obtained from a man older than 75 with active or convalescent COVID-19.

The gene calls are TRBV5-6 and TRBJ2-1; TRBD2 aligns across 14 bases. The length of the CDR3 is 16 residues. Germline assignment: CDR1 SGHDT and CDR2 YYEEEE. V shed 2 bases and J 8 bases; nucleotides not matched to a gene: 6. For the CDR3, the DNA is TGTGCCAGCAGCTTAGGACTAGCGGGAGGAATCGATGAGCAGTTCTTC. Its protein is CASSLGLAGGIDEQFF.

The chain links TRBV6-1 to TRBJ1-2, with unresolved D. CDR3 length: 12 amino acids. Trimming shortened V by 1 base and J by 4 bases, and 4 bases separated the two germline ends. From germline, CDR1 is MNHNS and CDR2 SASEGT. CDR3 sequence (DNA): TGTGCCAGCAGTGAAGTTCGCTATGGCTACACCTTC. It translates to CASSEVRYGYTF.

The chain recombines TRBV5-1 with TRBJ1-2, with 9 bases aligning to TRBD1. V dropped 4 bases and J dropped 8; count of bases not matched to a gene: 6. This CDR3 region has 13 residues. CDR1 and CDR2 (germline): SGHRS, YFSETQ. The CDR3 is CASSPGQGKGYTF. CDR3 coding DNA: TGCGCCAGCAGCCCTGGACAGGGGAAGGGCTACACCTTC.

V gene TRBV2 combines with J gene TRBJ2-5; 8 nucleotides align to TRBD1. CDR1 and CDR2 from the germline V gene are SNHLY and FYNNEI. J gave up 2 bases and V 7 bases, and 9 bases lay outside the gene matches. The CDR3 totals 15 residues. The CDR3 sequence is CASTPGRGRQETQYF. The DNA of the CDR3 is TGTGCCAGCACCCCTGGCAGGGGGCGGCAAGAGACCCAGTACTTC.

The chain carries TRBV5-1 and TRBJ2-2; D is ambiguous. The CDR3 covers 15 residues. The V gene's germline CDR1 is SGHRS and CDR2 YFSETQ. The ends were cut back, 2 bases at V and 0 bases at J, with 8 bases in the middle. The CDR3 here is CASSLAISNTGELFF. In DNA, the CDR3 is TGCGCCAGCAGCTTAGCGATCTCGAACACCGGGGAGCTGTTTTTT.

The J gene is TRBJ1-4, the V gene TRBV19; D remains ambiguous. The CDR3 is made up of 14 amino acids. Germline V gene lookup returns CDR1 LNHDA and CDR2 SQIVND (reference sequence). Trimming stripped 4 bases from V and 6 bases from J, with 12 bases between. The CDR3 nucleotides are TGTGCCAGTAGTACCCGGGCAGCGGATGAAAAACTGTTTTTT. Protein: CASSTRAADEKLFF.

V and J are TRBV20-1 and TRBJ2-3; D ambiguous. The CDR3 consists of 11 residues. The germline CDR1 and CDR2 sequences are DFQATT and SNEGSKA (reference sequence). The V gene lost 5 bases and the J gene lost 2 bases, with 5 bases spanning the gap. In DNA, the CDR3 is TGCAGTGCTGGGCTCACAGATACGCAGTATTTT. This sequence encodes CSAGLTDTQYF.

The chain links TRBV18 to TRBJ2-2; 10 nucleotides line up with TRBD1. From germline, CDR1 is KGHSH and CDR2 LQKENI. The trim removed 2 bases at V and 3 bases at J, leaving 0 bases unmatched. This CDR3 spans 15 amino acids. The CDR3 sequence: CASSPGTGDTGELFF. The CDR3 DNA reads TGTGCCAGCTCACCAGGGACAGGGGACACCGGGGAGCTGTTTTTT.

The chain joins TRBV19 to TRBJ1-5, with a possible D match to TRBD1 (5 bases). V gave up 5 bases and J gave up 2 bases, with 10 bases separating them. The CDR3 contains 14 residues. CDR1 LNHDA and CDR2 SQIVND come from the germline V gene (reference sequence). The CDR3: CASSGREGNQPQHF. The CDR3, as DNA: TGTGCCAGTAGTGGCAGGGAAGGCAATCAGCCCCAGCATTTT.

J is TRBJ1-4 and V is TRBV28, with 9 bases aligning to TRBD1. Germline V gene lookup returns CDR1 MDHEN and CDR2 SYDVKM. The CDR3 sequence is 14 residues long. J lost 7 bases, V lost 6 bases, and 6 bases had no gene match. The CDR3 here is CASSKGQGPEKLFF. In DNA, the CDR3 is TGTGCCAGCAGCAAAGGACAGGGGCCTGAAAAACTGTTTTTT.

The rearrangement joins TRBV20-1 to TRBJ1-2, with 7 positions matching TRBD1. Germline V gene sequence: CDR1 DFQATT, CDR2 SNEGSKA (reference sequence). V was clipped by 8 bases and J by 8 bases; unmatched bases: 8. The CDR3 contains 11 residues. The CDR3 sequence: CSTYTGDGYTF. DNA for the CDR3: TGCAGTACGTATACAGGGGACGGCTACACCTTC.

The chain joins TRBV28 to TRBJ1-5; D gene uncertain. This CDR3 is built from 13 residues. V lost 2 bases to trimming and J lost 4 bases, with 6 bases between them. From germline, CDR1 is MDHEN and CDR2 SYDVKM. The CDR3 here is CASSLPGNQPQHF. For the CDR3, the DNA is TGTGCCAGCAGTTTACCGGGGAATCAGCCCCAGCATTTT. Drawing the rest from reference TRBV28 and TRBJ1-5, the complete variable domain is DVKVTQSSRYLVKRTGEKVFLECVQDMDHENMFWYRQDPGLGLRLIYFSYDVKMKEKGDIPEGYSVSREKKERFSLILESASTNQTSMYLCASSLPGNQPQHFGDGTRLSIL.

The rearrangement joins TRBV7-2 to TRBJ2-3; TRBD2 aligns across 12 bases. This CDR3 has 14 residues. J was trimmed by 5 bases and V by 5 bases; bases with no gene match: 2. Germline V gene data show CDR1 as SGHTA and CDR2 as FQGNSA. The chain's CDR3 is CASSLGLAGDTQYF. The CDR3 DNA reads as TGTGCCAGCAGCCTGGGACTAGCGGGAGATACGCAGTATTTT.

V and J are TRBV28 and TRBJ2-3; 12 bases are a match to TRBD2. The germline CDR1 and CDR2 sequences are MDHEN and SYDVKM. V shed 4 bases and J 11 bases; nucleotides not matched to a gene: 7. The CDR3 is 14 residues long. CDR3 loop: CASSSASGRGEQYF. CDR3 coding DNA: TGTGCCAGCAGTTCAGCTAGCGGGAGGGGAGAGCAGTATTTT.

This clone is medium-sized by share. This chain links TRBV7-9 with TRBJ2-2; 13 bases line up with TRBD2. The V segment lost 5 bases and the J segment 5 bases; nucleotides outside the gene matches: 5. CDR3 size: 16 residues. CDR1 is SEHNR, CDR2 FQNEAQ, per germline (reference sequence). Written as DNA, the CDR3 is TGTGCCAGCAGCGCTGGGACTAGCGGGGAGACCGGGGAGCTGTTTTTT. Translated, it gives CASSAGTSGETGELFF.

V is TRBV19 and J is TRBJ2-7; TRBD2 aligns across 10 bases. The germline V gene encodes CDR1 LNHDA and CDR2 SQIVND (reference sequence). Trimming at V came to 2 bases and at J to 3 bases, leaving 1 base not matched to a gene. CDR3 length: 14 amino acids. In nucleotides, the CDR3 is TGTGCCAGTAGTATACTAGCGGGGGACTACGAGCAGTACTTC. Its translation is CASSILAGDYEQYF.

The V call is TRBV5-1, the J call TRBJ2-3; 8 bases fit TRBD2. The CDR3 contains 16 residues. The ends lost 0 bases at V and 1 base at J; junction bases unmatched: 4. Germline V gene data show CDR1 as SGHRS and CDR2 as YFSETQ. The CDR3 here is CASSLATTSGTDTQYF. CDR3 nucleotide sequence: TGCGCCAGCAGCTTGGCCACGACTAGCGGCACAGATACGCAGTATTTT. The full variable domain, rest sourced from reference TRBV5-1 and TRBJ2-3, is KAGVTQTPRYLIKTRGQQVTLSCSPISGHRSVSWYQQTPGQGLQFLFEYFSETQRNKGNFPGRFSGRQFSNSRSEMNVSTLELGDSALYLCASSLATTSGTDTQYFGPGTRLTVL.

This clone was detected a few times. V gene TRBV18 combines with J gene TRBJ1-2; 9 bases are a match to TRBD1. This CDR3 has 14 residues. Germline-derived CDR1 and CDR2 are KGHSH and LQKENI. The V and J ends lost 4 bases and 4 bases, in that order; junction bases with no gene match: 4. This CDR3 is CASSQGQGGYGYTF. Written as DNA, the CDR3 is TGTGCCAGCTCACAGGGACAGGGAGGCTATGGCTACACCTTC.

V gene TRBV18 combines with J gene TRBJ2-1; 7 positions match TRBD2. Germline trimming cut 5 bases from V and 7 bases from J; bases unmatched to any gene: 20. Germline V gene sequence: CDR1 KGHSH, CDR2 LQKENI. The CDR3 sequence is 18 residues long. CDR3 amino acids: CASSKTLNTAGAWNEQFF. Written as DNA, the CDR3 is TGTGCCAGCTCAAAGACCCTAAACACCGCGGGAGCTTGGAATGAGCAGTTCTTC.

The chain uses TRBV29-1 and TRBJ1-1; 12 bases agree with TRBD1. The CDR3 has 16 amino acids. Germline trimming cut 4 bases from V and 7 bases from J; bases unmatched to any gene: 13. Per the germline V gene, CDR1 is SQVTM and CDR2 is ANQGSEA. CDR3 region: CSVVKGGQGASGEAFF. DNA of the CDR3: TGCAGCGTTGTTAAGGGGGGACAGGGGGCGTCCGGTGAAGCTTTCTTT.

Here the CDR3 DNA reads TGTGCCAGCAGACCAAGGAGCTATAGAGAGTCTTCCGGGGAGCTGTTTTTT. Its translation is CASRPRSYRESSGELFF. The V call is TRBV11-2, the J call TRBJ2-2, with D unresolved. The germline V and J ends were trimmed by 6 bases and 6 bases, with 23 bases remaining between them. The CDR3 spans 17 residues. Germline V gene lookup returns CDR1 SGHAT and CDR2 FQNNGV. The full variable domain, in which reference TRBV11-2 and TRBJ2-2 provide the parts outside the CDR3, is EAGVAQSPRYKIIEKRQSVAFWCNPISGHATLYWYQQILGQGPKLLIQFQNNGVVDDSQLPKDRFSAERLKGVDSTLKIQPAKLEDSAVYLCASRPRSYRESSGELFFGEGSRLTVL.

The V call is TRBV27, the J call TRBJ1-5; D is perhaps TRBD1 (6 bases). The germline gives CDR1 MNHEY, CDR2 SMNVEV (reference sequence). Trimming removed 6 bases from V and 4 bases from J, with 10 bases in between. The CDR3 is 13 amino acids. CDR3 nucleotide sequence: TGTGCCAGCAGAAGGGGGGGGAATCAGCCCCAGCATTTT. Its translation: CASRRGGNQPQHF.

V gene TRBV12-3 or TRBV12-4 combines with J gene TRBJ1-1; no clear D. The CDR3 extends over 12 amino acids. V was shortened by 5 bases and J by 1 base, with 5 bases between the two germline ends. This CDR3 reads CASSRENTEAFF. The DNA for the CDR3 is TGTGCCAGCAGTCGAGAGAACACTGAAGCTTTCTTT.

This clone was counted a single time. V gene TRBV28 combines with J gene TRBJ1-2, with 8 bases identical to TRBD1. Germline V lookup: CDR1 MDHEN, CDR2 SYDVKM. The V gene end was trimmed by 3 bases and the J gene end by 4 bases; junction bases not matched to a gene: 1. The CDR3 consists of 13 residues. CDR3 in amino acids: CASSLGQVYGYTF. The CDR3 bases are TGTGCCAGCAGTTTGGGACAGGTCTATGGCTACACCTTC.

The chain combines TRBV5-1 with TRBJ2-7; TRBD2 matches 8 bases. The CDR3 runs to 15 residues. V lost 3 bases to trimming and J lost 2 bases; unmatched junction nucleotides: 7. In germline, CDR1 is SGHRS, CDR2 YFSETQ. The CDR3 loop is CASSSPSGRTYEQYF. The CDR3 region has the DNA TGCGCCAGCAGCTCACCTAGCGGGCGAACCTACGAGCAGTACTTC.

J is TRBJ2-7 and V is TRBV29-1, with 12 bases aligning to TRBD2. CDR1 is SQVTM and CDR2 is ANQGSEA in the germline V gene. This CDR3 contains 13 residues. V lost 4 bases, J lost 6 bases, and 4 bases stayed unmatched. CDR3 sequence: CSVGTSGMAEQYF. The CDR3 nucleotides read TGCAGCGTTGGGACTAGCGGGATGGCCGAGCAGTACTTC.

This chain links TRBV28 with TRBJ1-2; 10 bases are a match to TRBD1. The CDR3 runs to 16 residues. Germline CDR1 and CDR2: MDHEN and SYDVKM. J gave up 4 bases and V 5 bases, and 10 bases lay outside the gene matches. The CDR3 protein is CASSLQGQGWAYGYTF. CDR3 in DNA: TGTGCCAGCAGTCTCCAGGGACAGGGGTGGGCCTATGGCTACACCTTC.

The CDR3 region has the DNA TGTGCCAGCAGTTTATACCCGGGACTAGCGGGAGGTCGGAGCGAGCAGTACTTC. Amino acids: CASSLYPGLAGGRSEQYF. The J gene is TRBJ2-7, the V gene TRBV28, with 15 nucleotides matching TRBD2. Germline V gives CDR1 MDHEN, CDR2 SYDVKM. CDR3 length: 18 amino acids. V dropped 1 base and J dropped 6; count of bases not matched to a gene: 10.

The chain recombines TRBV10-1 with TRBJ2-1; TRBD1 agrees at 7 bases. The CDR3 totals 13 residues. V was pared by 8 bases and J by 12 bases, with 13 bases of the junction left unmatched. Germline V gene lookup returns CDR1 WNHNN and CDR2 SYGVQD (reference sequence). CDR3 sequence reads: CASSFRGQPPQFF. Here the CDR3 DNA reads TGCGCCAGCTCTTTTAGGGGACAGCCTCCGCAGTTCTTC.

CDR3 region: CASSFRTGGRQPQHF. DNA for the CDR3: TGTGCCAGCAGCTTCAGGACAGGAGGACGGCAGCCCCAGCATTTT. V usage is TRBV7-2 and J usage is TRBJ1-5; 7 bases align to TRBD1. J gave up 7 bases and V 3 bases, and 9 bases lay outside the gene matches. Germline V gives CDR1 SGHTA, CDR2 FQGNSA. The CDR3 contains 15 residues.

V gene TRBV6-6 combines with J gene TRBJ1-2; the D gene is possibly TRBD1 (5 bases). The CDR3 sequence is 16 residues long. V was shortened by 5 bases and J by 4 bases, with 20 bases between the two germline ends. Germline loops: CDR1 MNHNY, CDR2 SVGAGI (reference sequence). The CDR3 DNA is TGTGCCAGCAGTAAAACCCGACAGCAAAGAAGCTATGGCTACACCTTC. Translating it yields CASSKTRQQRSYGYTF.